This is a list of T cell receptor beta chains from one sample in a study of blood T cell repertoires in COVID-19. The repertoire was sequenced with immunoSEQ multiplex PCR; TCRdb's copy has only in-frame clones and lacks some. Of tens of thousands of clones detected, around 86% appear once; the ten largest clones hold around a fifth. Specimen: peripheral blood. The receptors derive from a middle-aged man with active COVID-19. Both conserved end residues are trimmed from each CDR3. Fields, in order: V gene, CDR3 protein.

TRBV28 ASSFDEGTYNEQF
TRBV9 ASSYTSASYNEQF
TRBV14 ASSQDTLGLAGETQY
TRBV6-5 ASSYSTRTGFDEQY
TRBV5-1 ASSPTSGRTSYNEQF
TRBV6-2/TRBV6-3 ASSYRGEQY
TRBV7-8 ASSRGGSPLH
TRBV7-6 ASRAGNTEAF
TRBV10-1 ASSSGDDRGVDQPQH
TRBV27 ASTRPGLAGNEQF
TRBV6-5 ASRPVGGNGYT
TRBV9 ASSADIGLRGNEQF
TRBV6-5 ASNAERGTEAF
TRBV5-1 ASSADTLGKTPSYEQY
TRBV30 QCSNQPQH
TRBV28 ASRPGGLAGNEQF
TRBV9 ASTPGGPTDTQY
TRBV6-5 ASNRLAGEDTQY
TRBV6-2/TRBV6-3 ASSYPRRVASGSPDTGELF
TRBV5-6 ASSHGGPGYT
TRBV2 ASSQQGAQNTEAF
TRBV10-1 ASSDRDNYEQY
TRBV19 ASSGLAGGPQETQY
TRBV27 ASSPGSDIQY
TRBV5-6 ASSRRGGEETQY
TRBV2 ASDGTEDYQPQH
TRBV6-2/TRBV6-3 ASSYSDTANQPQH
TRBV5-1 ASSLGARVLNTGELF
TRBV10-3 ASGTGRDQPQH
TRBV28 ASSTFRGLPGEAF
TRBV15 ATSRGGTSVTKNIQY
TRBV20-1 SASGAGRQPQH
TRBV19 ASRPDRKNIQY
TRBV14 ASSQVRGTVYGYT
TRBV24-1 ATSDWTGTSYEQY
TRBV27 ASSLRGGRDSDTQY